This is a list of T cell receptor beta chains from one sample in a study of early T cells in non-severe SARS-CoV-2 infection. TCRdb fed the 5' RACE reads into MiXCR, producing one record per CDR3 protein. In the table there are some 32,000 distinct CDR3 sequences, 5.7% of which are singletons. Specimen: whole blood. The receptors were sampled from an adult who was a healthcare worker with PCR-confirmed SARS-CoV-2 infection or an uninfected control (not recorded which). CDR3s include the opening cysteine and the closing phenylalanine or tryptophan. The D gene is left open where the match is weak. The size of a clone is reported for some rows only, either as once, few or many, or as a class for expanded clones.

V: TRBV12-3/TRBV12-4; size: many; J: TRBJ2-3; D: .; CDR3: CASRGQTLDTQYF; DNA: TGTGCCAGCAGAGGACAGACATTAGATACGCAGTATTTT
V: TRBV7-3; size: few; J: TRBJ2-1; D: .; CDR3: CASGLGASSYNEQFF; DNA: TGTGCCAGCGGACTCGGAGCGTCCTCCTACAATGAGCAGTTCTTC
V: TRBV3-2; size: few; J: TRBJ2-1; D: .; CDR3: CASSQPREGRGNEQFF; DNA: TGTGCCAGCAGCCAACCTCGGGAGGGACGGGGCAATGAGCAGTTCTTC
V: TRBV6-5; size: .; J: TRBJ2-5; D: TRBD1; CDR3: CASSRGHSGTQYF; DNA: TGTGCCAGCAGTAGGGGGCACAGCGGGACCCAGTACTTC
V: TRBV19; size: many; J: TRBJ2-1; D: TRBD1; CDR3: CASGDRGLGEQFF; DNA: TGTGCCAGTGGGGACAGGGGATTGGGTGAGCAGTTCTTC
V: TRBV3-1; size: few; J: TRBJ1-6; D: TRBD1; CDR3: CASRPDRGRNSPLHF; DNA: TGTGCCAGCAGGCCCGACAGGGGAAGAAATTCACCCCTCCACTTT
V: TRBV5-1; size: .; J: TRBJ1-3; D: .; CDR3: CASSPAGSSGNTIYF; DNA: TGCGCCAGCAGCCCCGCGGGAAGCTCTGGAAACACCATATATTTT
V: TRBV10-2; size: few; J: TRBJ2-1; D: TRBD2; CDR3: CASTFGLAGYNEQFF; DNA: TGCGCCAGCACCTTCGGACTAGCGGGCTACAATGAGCAGTTCTTC
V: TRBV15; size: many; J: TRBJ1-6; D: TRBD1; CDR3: CATSSLQGGNSPLHF; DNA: TGTGCCACCAGCAGCCTACAGGGGGGTAATTCACCCCTCCACTTT
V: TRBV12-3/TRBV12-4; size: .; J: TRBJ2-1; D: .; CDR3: CASRSGHYNEQFF; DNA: TGTGCCAGCAGGTCAGGCCACTACAATGAGCAGTTCTTC
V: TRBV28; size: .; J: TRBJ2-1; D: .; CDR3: CASSPRPGEQFF; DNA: TGTGCCAGCAGCCCCCGCCCGGGGGAGCAGTTCTTC